This T cell receptor (beta chain) originates from a study of graft-versus-host responses after intestinal transplantation listed by TCRdb under 2021. A note on the overall study: Recipients received multivisceral, liver-intestinal, or isolated intestinal transplants. Instead of going to the commercial service, samples from a few later patients were sequenced in-house on an Illumina MiSeq and processed with MiXCR. The cohort enrolled about two dozen intestinal transplant recipients including one retransplant, and a few patients lacking pretransplant specimens were excluded. Anti-thymocyte globulin induction was given to all recipients, followed by maintenance tacrolimus and steroids for 3 to 4 years. Donor T cell macrochimerism was defined as a peak of at least 4% donor T cells among recipient peripheral blood mononuclear cells. Alloreactive clones were identified by sequencing pre-transplant mixed lymphocyte reaction products and comparing them with unstimulated pre-transplant donor and recipient T cells. After intestinal transplantation, graft-versus-host and host-versus-graft alloreactive T cell clones in the graft, circulation and bone marrow were tracked using bulk TCR-beta CDR3 sequencing. Study-wide conclusions, independent of this receptor: The conclusions were limited by the relatively low number and heterogeneity of the intestinal transplant patients. In the allografts of patients with donor T cell macrochimerism, GvH to HvG T cell clonal ratios were high. GvH clones turned up in recipient bone marrow, with some appearing earlier in ileal mucosa or blood, a pattern consistent with an intestinal mucosal origin. Early after transplant, peak levels of circulating GvH clones were found to be associated with declines in HvG clones.

Taken with the paper, the label for time point translates to: cells obtained before transplantation from donor or recipient. CD3+CD4+ and CD3+CD8+ populations were FACS-sorted from unstimulated pre-transplant donor and recipient cells taken from spleen or lymph nodes. The library was produced with the immunoSEQ multiplex PCR assay. For most patients, genomic DNA was isolated with the Qiagen DNeasy Blood and Tissue Kit and shipped frozen to Adaptive Biotechnologies for TCR sequencing. Adaptive Biotechnologies carried out high-throughput TCR-beta CDR3 sequencing of genomic DNA for most patients. Processing in the source paper ran as follows. TCR sequencing data were retrieved from Adaptive's ImmunoSEQ software for about 17 patients, whereas three other patients were processed with MiXCR and VDJtools. To correct CD4 versus CD8 sorting errors, any sequence found in both subsets at a frequency ratio below 5:1 was removed. CDR3 nucleotide sequences shared by donor and recipient were removed because the origin of these sequences could not be assigned. At least 2-fold expansion over unstimulated cells and a minimum CFSE-low frequency of 0.002% (template counts) or 0.001% (read counts) were required for clones to be classified as alloreactive. A clone was considered mappable if detected in the sequenced pre-transplant spleen, lymph node, or MLR CFSE-low populations of the donor or recipient. The cumulative frequency of alloreactive clones was calculated as a percentage of all sequences, weighted by copy number. Here the immuneACCESS table is served through TCRdb, limited to in-frame sequences with V and J called. Missing clones are a known gap in these copies; in checked studies unresolved V genes cover under half, and the rest lacks a known reason. Clone size and the V and J calls come from that table; the DNA yielded D and trimming. Across this sample there are approximately 99,000 clones, with about nine tenths seen only once. The biggest ten clones account for around 0.07% of the sample.

About this clone: Which antigen it targets is not known. Base-call qualities are not available, and no considerably larger clone is one nucleotide away.

Including cysteine and phenylalanine, the CDR3 has 13 amino acids. The retained sequence is limited to the CDR3, 39 bases, with the frame set at the first base. From the germline V gene (reference sequence), CDR1 is LNHDA and CDR2 is SQIVND. Deletion took 3 bases off V and 3 bases off J, with a span of 9 bases between the germline ends. The chain joins TRBV19 to TRBJ2-7, with the D gene uncertain. The input for sequencing was unstimulated CD8+ T cells sorted from spleen or lymph node cells, taken before transplant. This TCR was sampled from a human donor who was the organ donor for an intestinal transplant. DNA sequence: TGTGCCAGTAGTATTTTTCCGGGCTACGAGCAGTACTTC. The encoded protein is CASSIFPGYEQYF.